The 25 T cell receptor beta chains in this list originate from one sample, sequenced in a study of T cells in localized non-small cell lung cancer. The data were produced by immunoSEQ multiplex PCR, yet TCRdb's version contains in-frame clones alone and is incomplete. In the table there are more than 30,000 clones, approximately 86% of which are singletons. The source material was peripheral blood mononuclear cells, sampled before any cancer treatment. These receptor sequences come from a woman aged 35-75 years with stage III lung adenocarcinoma.

The chain couples TRBV6-5 to TRBJ2-7; D not certain. Per the germline V gene, CDR1 is MNHEY and CDR2 is SVGAGI. V lost 2 bases and J 7 bases, leaving 12 bases between the germline ends. The CDR3 contains 13 residues. CDR3 loop: CASSYGRTVEQYF. The CDR3, as DNA: TGTGCCAGCAGTTACGGTAGGACGGTTGAGCAGTACTTC.

The chain uses TRBV25-1 and TRBJ2-7; tentatively, D is TRBD1 or TRBD2 (5 bases each). Deletions cut 8 bases from V and 3 bases from J, with 11 bases between. The CDR3 spans 12 residues. Looked up from germline, CDR1 is MGHDK and CDR2 is SYGVNS. CDR3 bases: TGTGCCAGCCGTGGGGACGGCTACGAGCAGTACTTC. As protein: CASRGDGYEQYF.

V usage is TRBV6-1 and J usage is TRBJ1-5; tentatively, D is TRBD1 (6 bases). The CDR3 has 14 amino acids. Trimming stripped 7 bases from V and 2 bases from J, with 12 bases between. Per germline, CDR1 MNHNS and CDR2 SASEGT. CDR3 bases: TGTGCCAGCACAAACAGGGAGGGCAATCAGCCCCAGCATTTT. Translated: CASTNREGNQPQHF.

V and J are TRBV19 and TRBJ2-3; TRBD1 matches at 7 bases. This CDR3 has 14 amino acids. V shed 7 bases and J 3 bases; nucleotides not matched to a gene: 7. CDR1 is LNHDA and CDR2 is SQIVND in the germline V gene (reference sequence). The CDR3 loop is CASKKGAQTDTQYF. The DNA of the CDR3 is TGTGCCAGTAAGAAGGGGGCGCAAACAGATACGCAGTATTTT. The complete variable domain, with remaining parts taken from reference TRBV19 and TRBJ2-3, reads DGGITQSPKYLFRKEGQNVTLSCEQNLNHDAMYWYRQDPGQGLRLIYYSQIVNDFQKGDIAEGYSVSREKKESFPLTVTSAQKNPTAFYLCASKKGAQTDTQYFGPGTRLTVL.

The chain uses TRBV10-3 and TRBJ2-2; 8 nucleotides align to TRBD2. The trim removed 3 bases at V and 5 bases at J, leaving 5 bases unmatched. Germline values: CDR1 ENHRY, CDR2 SYGVKD. This CDR3 has 15 amino acids. CDR3: CAISELLAVTGELFF. CDR3 bases: TGTGCCATCAGTGAATTACTAGCGGTTACCGGGGAGCTGTTTTTT.

This chain joins TRBV10-2 and TRBJ2-2, with D possibly being TRBD1 (5 bases). The CDR3 spans 12 residues. V lost 7 bases to trimming and J lost 4 bases, with 7 bases between them. CDR1 WSHSY and CDR2 SAAADI come from the germline V gene. The CDR3 DNA reads as TGCGCCAGCAAAAGGGGCACCGGGGAGCTGTTTTTT. This encodes CASKRGTGELFF.

The V call is TRBV5-8, the J call TRBJ2-7, with 12 bases lining up with TRBD1. V lost 4 bases and J lost 7; bases outside the gene matches: 9. The CDR3 length is 15 residues. Germline CDR1 and CDR2: SGHTS and YDEGEE. CDR3 amino acids: CASSPGTGGVYEQYF. The DNA of the CDR3 is TGTGCCAGCAGCCCTGGGACAGGGGGCGTTTATGAGCAGTACTTC.

The J gene is TRBJ2-1, the V gene TRBV11-1; no firm D call. The V gene's germline CDR1 is SGHAT and CDR2 FQDESV (reference sequence). The CDR3 length is 16 residues. Trimming cost V 0 bases and J 0 bases, with 9 bases left between them. CDR3: CASSLATASSYNEQFF. The DNA of the CDR3 is TGTGCCAGCAGCTTAGCGACCGCGAGCTCCTACAATGAGCAGTTCTTC.

The chain employs TRBV2 and TRBJ2-7, with TRBD1 matching over 7 bases. J was trimmed by 2 bases and V by 6 bases; bases with no gene match: 4. Germline V CDR1 and CDR2: SNHLY, FYNNEI. The length of the CDR3 is 13 residues. The CDR3 here is CASRRDSPYEQYF. The CDR3 DNA reads TGTGCCAGCAGGAGGGACAGTCCCTACGAGCAGTACTTC.

This sequence joins TRBV4-2 and TRBJ2-1; 11 bases line up with TRBD2. V was pared by 5 bases and J by 5 bases, with 8 bases of the junction left unmatched. CDR1 is LGHNA and CDR2 is YNFKEQ in the germline V gene. The CDR3 length is 16 residues. CDR3 sequence (DNA): TGTGCCAGCAGCACACCTAGCGGGGGGTTGAACAATGAGCAGTTCTTC. It specifies CASSTPSGGLNNEQFF.

V gene TRBV11-2 combines with J gene TRBJ2-6, with 11 positions matching TRBD1. This CDR3 is built from 18 residues. V trimming: 4 bases; J trimming: 4 bases; junction bases outside the gene matches: 9. Germline CDR1 reads SGHAT; CDR2 reads FQNNGV. CDR3 in amino acids: CASSSPRDRGTGANVLTF. CDR3 bases: TGTGCCAGCAGCTCCCCACGGGACAGGGGGACGGGGGCCAACGTCCTGACTTTC.

The chain carries TRBV27 and TRBJ2-1; D is tentatively TRBD1 or TRBD2 (6 bases each). The CDR3 spans 15 residues. V lost 3 bases to trimming and J lost 2 bases, with 11 bases between them. CDR1 MNHEY and CDR2 SMNVEV come from the germline V gene (reference sequence). CDR3 protein: CASSLRRGAYNEQFF. The CDR3 DNA is TGTGCCAGCAGTTTGAGGAGGGGGGCCTACAATGAGCAGTTCTTC.

J is TRBJ2-7 and V is TRBV2; 7 nucleotides line up with TRBD1. This CDR3 is built from 14 residues. In germline, CDR1 is SNHLY, CDR2 FYNNEI. Germline trimming cut 5 bases from V and 6 bases from J; bases unmatched to any gene: 10. CDR3 sequence: CASSPHRGPIEQYF. The CDR3 nucleotides are TGTGCCAGCAGTCCTCACAGGGGCCCCATCGAGCAGTACTTC.

This chain uses TRBV19 with TRBJ2-1, with D possibly TRBD1 on 5 matching bases. The length of the CDR3 is 13 residues. Trimming pared 5 bases from V and 9 bases from J, leaving 14 bases between. Looked up from germline, CDR1 is LNHDA and CDR2 is SQIVND (reference sequence). CDR3 nucleotides: TGTGCCAGTAGTCCCTCCAGGGTAAGTGAGCAGTTCTTC. Residues: CASSPSRVSEQFF.

The chain combines TRBV19 with TRBJ2-2; TRBD1 agrees at 7 bases. Germline assignment: CDR1 LNHDA and CDR2 SQIVND (reference sequence). V shed 5 bases, J shed 4 bases, and the junction held 4 bases outside the gene matches. This CDR3 has 14 amino acids. Here the CDR3 reads CASSSRQGTGELFF. As DNA, the CDR3 is TGTGCCAGTAGTTCCCGACAGGGCACCGGGGAGCTGTTTTTT.

The V call is TRBV6-5, the J call TRBJ1-6; D gene uncertain. Germline V gives CDR1 MNHEY, CDR2 SVGAGI. The CDR3 loop spans 15 amino acids. Trimming pared 7 bases from V and 5 bases from J, leaving 15 bases between. The CDR3: CASTQRAANNSPLHF. DNA of the CDR3: TGTGCCAGCACTCAGAGGGCAGCAAATAATTCACCCCTCCACTTT.

The chain employs TRBV11-2 and TRBJ2-7; D remains unclear. The CDR3 sequence is 11 residues long. CDR1 and CDR2 from the germline V gene are SGHAT and FQNNGV. The V end lost 5 bases, the J end lost 8 bases, and 10 bases lay between the germline ends. DNA for the CDR3: TGTGCCAGCAGCCTCCGATGGAAGCAGTACTTC. This sequence encodes CASSLRWKQYF.

The chain couples TRBV7-9 to TRBJ1-2, with D possibly TRBD1 on 6 matching bases. The CDR3 runs 17 residues. Germline assignment: CDR1 SEHNR and CDR2 FQNEAQ (reference sequence). Between the trimmed V and J ends, which lost 1 base and 6 bases, there was a span of 21 bases. The CDR3 is CASSLVLQGPLSNGYTF. The CDR3 DNA sequence: TGTGCCAGCAGCTTAGTCCTGCAGGGGCCCTTATCGAATGGCTACACCTTC.

The chain combines TRBV9 with TRBJ2-7; D gene unclear. The V gene's germline CDR1 is SGDLS and CDR2 YYNGEE. This CDR3 region has 13 residues. Trimming cost V 0 bases and J 4 bases, with 8 bases left between them. CDR3 nucleotides: TGTGCCAGCAGCGTAGGCGACGGATACGAGCAGTACTTC. Its translation: CASSVGDGYEQYF.

This rearrangement joins TRBV9 to TRBJ2-5; 9 bases are shared with TRBD2. V dropped 4 bases and J dropped 5; count of bases not matched to a gene: 12. Per the germline V gene, CDR1 is SGDLS and CDR2 is YYNGEE. The CDR3 has 16 residues. In nucleotides, the CDR3 is TGTGCCAGCAGCTCCGGACTAGCGAGAGATCCGGAGACCCAGTACTTC. Encoded protein: CASSSGLARDPETQYF.

The chain is built from TRBV5-4 and TRBJ2-1; D may be TRBD2 (6 bases). Trimming shortened V by 4 bases and J by 2 bases, and 16 bases separated the two germline ends. The germline CDR1 and CDR2 sequences are SGHNT and YYREEE (reference sequence). The CDR3 is 16 amino acids. CDR3 sequence (DNA): TGTGCCAGCAGCAAAGGAGGGCAGGGAGCCTACAATGAGCAGTTCTTC. This codes for CASSKGGQGAYNEQFF. The full variable domain, with the rest looked up from reference TRBV5-4 and TRBJ2-1, is ETGVTQSPTHLIKTRGQQVTLRCSSQSGHNTVSWYQQALGQGPQFIFQYYREEENGRGNFPPRFSGLQFPNYSSELNVNALELDDSALYLCASSKGGQGAYNEQFFGPGTRLTVL.

The chain carries TRBV7-3 and TRBJ2-1; TRBD2 matches 7 bases. The germline gives CDR1 SGHTA, CDR2 FQGTGA. V shed 5 bases, J shed 2 bases, and the junction held 6 bases outside the gene matches. The CDR3 has 15 residues. The CDR3 spells CASSPGRGAYNEQFF. CDR3 nucleotides: TGTGCCAGCAGCCCCGGTCGGGGGGCCTACAATGAGCAGTTCTTC.

V usage is TRBV25-1 and J usage is TRBJ2-1; 8 positions match TRBD2. The length of the CDR3 is 17 residues. V was clipped by 4 bases and J by 2 bases; unmatched bases: 10. Germline CDR1 is MGHDK and CDR2 is SYGVNS. The CDR3 DNA follows: TGTGCCAGCAGTGCGAGGAAGCGGGAGATTACCTACAATGAGCAGTTCTTC. Encoded protein: CASSARKREITYNEQFF.

J is TRBJ2-5 and V is TRBV7-7; 7 bases match TRBD1. This CDR3 spans 14 amino acids. Losses at the gene ends were 5 bases for V and 7 bases for J; bases not matched to a gene: 10. In germline, CDR1 is SSHAT, CDR2 FNYEAQ (reference sequence). CDR3 sequence: CASSGDRVLGTQYF. Here the CDR3 DNA reads TGTGCCAGCAGCGGAGACAGGGTATTGGGGACCCAGTACTTC.

For the CDR3, the DNA is TGTGCCAGCAGAGAGGACAGGGGGCCTTACGAGCAGTACTTC. This translates into CASREDRGPYEQYF. V gene TRBV2 combines with J gene TRBJ2-7, with TRBD1 matching 11 bases. The CDR3 consists of 14 residues. From germline, CDR1 is SNHLY and CDR2 FYNNEI. Unmatched junction bases numbered 5, after V lost 6 bases and J lost 4 bases.